These T cell receptor beta chains were read from a single sample in a study of shared clonotypes between healthy human individuals. The method was immunoSEQ multiplex PCR; TCRdb's version includes in-frame clones alone and lacks a portion of them. Altogether over 2 million clones are present, roughly 96% being singletons, with the ten largest covering more than 0.1%. Sequencing was performed on naive CD4+ T cells sorted from blood. These receptors all come from a man between 18 and 35 years old in good health. Both conserved end residues are part of each CDR3. The order of the fields is D gene, clone size, V gene, J gene, CDR3 protein, CDR3 DNA. D genes are given only for firm matches. Not every row has a clone size; where given, it reads once, few, many or a size class.

.	.	TRBV12-2	TRBJ1-2	CASRLGGQGARGYTF	TGTGCAAGTCGCTTAGGAGGGCAGGGGGCACGAGGCTACACCTTC
TRBD1	.	TRBV14	TRBJ1-1	CASRGTVGFFNTEAFF	TGTGCCAGCAGGGGGACAGTCGGATTTTTTAACACTGAAGCTTTCTTT
.	.	TRBV11-2	TRBJ2-1	CASSLVILSRNEQFF	TGTGCCAGCAGCTTAGTAATCCTCTCTCGAAATGAGCAGTTCTTC
TRBD1	.	TRBV10-2	TRBJ2-5	CASSGFRGQETQYF	TGCGCCAGCAGTGGGTTCAGGGGGCAAGAGACCCAGTACTTC
.	.	TRBV5-1	TRBJ2-4	CASSRPGTKNIQYF	TGCGCCAGCAGCAGACCCGGGACCAAAAACATTCAGTACTTC
.	.	TRBV7-2	TRBJ2-2	CASSRQPNTGELFF	TGTGCCAGCTCTCGGCAGCCCAACACCGGGGAGCTGTTTTTT
.	.	TRBV30	TRBJ1-5	CAWSVDSNQPQHF	TGTGCCTGGAGTGTGGACAGCAATCAGCCCCAGCATTTT
.	.	TRBV6-4	TRBJ1-6	CASSDVYQGNSPLHF	TGTGCCAGCAGTGACGTTTACCAGGGGAATTCACCCCTCCACTTT
TRBD1	.	TRBV7-9	TRBJ2-1	CASSSSRQGVYNEQFF	TGTGCCAGCAGCTCGTCACGACAGGGGGTCTACAATGAGCAGTTCTTC
TRBD1	.	TRBV9	TRBJ1-5	CASSAGQFNQPQHF	TGTGCCAGCAGCGCGGGACAGTTCAATCAGCCCCAGCATTTT
TRBD2	.	TRBV6-5	TRBJ2-7	CASSYREGIYEQYF	TGTGCCAGCAGTTACCGGGAGGGCATCTACGAGCAGTACTTC
.	once	TRBV5-1	TRBJ1-1	CASSWTVDSNTEAFF	TGCGCCAGCAGCTGGACCGTGGACAGCAACACTGAAGCTTTCTTT
.	.	TRBV7-2	TRBJ1-1	CASSFIKNTEAFF	TGTGCCAGCAGCTTCATTAAGAACACTGAAGCTTTCTTT
.	.	TRBV28	TRBJ2-1	CASGNSGSYNEQFF	TGTGCCAGCGGAAATTCCGGATCCTACAATGAGCAGTTCTTC
.	.	TRBV10-3	TRBJ2-7	CAISGTSYEQYF	TGTGCCATCAGTGGAACTTCCTACGAGCAGTACTTC
.	.	TRBV4-1	TRBJ2-5	CASSHRTAALGQETQYF	TGCGCCAGCAGCCATCGCACAGCGGCGTTAGGCCAAGAGACCCAGTACTTC
.	.	TRBV5-4	TRBJ1-5	CASSDYTGSGNQPQHF	TGTGCCAGCAGCGATTACACAGGGTCGGGGAATCAGCCCCAGCATTTT
.	once	TRBV6-1	TRBJ2-1	CASSAGPGAYNEQFF	TGTGCCAGCAGCGCAGGACCGGGGGCCTACAATGAGCAGTTCTTC
.	.	TRBV6-1	TRBJ1-1	CASSEASGTEAFF	TGTGCCAGCAGTGAAGCCTCGGGCACTGAAGCTTTCTTT
TRBD1	.	TRBV2	TRBJ1-2	CASSADRDYGYTF	TGTGCCAGCAGCGCCGACAGGGACTATGGCTACACCTTC
.	many	TRBV4-3	TRBJ2-2	CASSQGQRDTGELFF	TGCGCCAGCAGCCAAGGTCAGAGGGACACCGGGGAGCTGTTTTTT
.	.	TRBV6-1	TRBJ2-5	CASRNGGETQYF	TGTGCCAGCAGAAACGGCGGGGAGACCCAGTACTTC
.	.	TRBV10-3	TRBJ1-2	CAIRDYGYTF	TGTGCCATCAGAGACTATGGCTACACCTTC
.	.	TRBV9	TRBJ1-1	CASSVVTGLTLTEAFF	TGTGCCAGCAGCGTAGTAACGGGTCTTACTCTGACTGAAGCTTTCTTT